This section outlines one T cell receptor (beta chain) sequence together with its context. The length of the CDR3 is 15 residues. CDR1 is ENHRY, CDR2 SYGVKD, per germline. V lost 3 bases to trimming and J lost 11 bases; unmatched junction nucleotides: 10. This sample is part of a study of breast tumors, draining lymph nodes, adjacent tissues. Samples came from axillary lymph nodes draining the breast cancer. TCRdb reprocessed the multiplex PCR reads with MiXCR, giving one entry per CDR3 protein. The table shows around 290,000 distinct CDR3 sequences, with about 33% occurring only once. This clonotype originated in a female donor with breast cancer. Some clones in this sample may be carry-over from other donors' samples. Sequencing was done on a sample of axillary lymph node tissue. This chain connects TRBV10-3 to TRBJ1-5; 10 bases line up with TRBD1. The CDR3 sequence: CAISDGTGVQETQHF. CDR3 coding DNA: TGTGCCATCAGTGACGGGACAGGGGTGCAAGAGACCCAGCATTTT.